One and the same sample provided the 22 T cell receptor beta chains below, sequenced in a study of cytomegalovirus exposure and HLA in healthy donors listed by TCRdb under 2017. Library creation used the immunoSEQ multiplex PCR assay. For the multiplex PCR, a mixture combining 60 forward primers for TCR Vbeta segments and 13 reverse primers for TCR Jbeta segments was used. In TCRdb, the immuneACCESS table is reduced to in-frame sequences with V and J assigned. These tables do not hold every clone; where another copy was compared, an unresolved V gene accounts for under half, and the others remain unexplained. The sample table gives 150,000 to 200,000 clones. The ten largest clones add up to around 0.8% of the sample. The sequenced material came from PBMCs. These TCRs come from a woman aged 18-29 years in good health and CMV-seropositive.

The chain couples TRBV19 to TRBJ1-2, with D perhaps TRBD1 (5 bases). Germline CDR1 reads LNHDA; CDR2 reads SQIVND (reference sequence). Trimming pared 3 bases from V and 2 bases from J, leaving 13 bases between. This CDR3 contains 15 residues. The CDR3 loop reads CASSIQGGGNYGYTF. As DNA, the CDR3 is TGTGCCAGTAGTATTCAGGGAGGAGGGAACTATGGCTACACCTTC.

V is TRBV11-3 and J is TRBJ2-7; TRBD2 matches at 8 bases. The CDR3 spans 16 residues. Germline lookup yields CDR1 SGHNT and CDR2 YENEEA. V lost 4 bases to trimming and J lost 2 bases; unmatched junction nucleotides: 10. CDR3 residues: CASSWVAGRGTYEQYF. The CDR3 coding sequence is TGTGCCAGCAGCTGGGTGGCCGGGAGGGGAACCTACGAGCAGTACTTC.

The chain recombines TRBV11-3 with TRBJ2-7; 7 positions match TRBD2. The CDR3 loop spans 16 amino acids. Looked up from germline, CDR1 is SGHNT and CDR2 is YENEEA. With V trimmed by 1 base and J by 3 bases, 9 bases remained unmatched. In nucleotides, the CDR3 is TGTGCCAGCAGCTTAGCCGCGACTAGCAGGAACTACGAGCAGTACTTC. Its translation is CASSLAATSRNYEQYF.

The chain is built from TRBV5-1 and TRBJ2-5, with 9 bases that match TRBD1. The end of the DNA fits TRBJ2-7 better, so the J call may be wrong. From germline, CDR1 is SGHRS and CDR2 YFSETQ. This CDR3 has 14 amino acids. CDR3 sequence: CASSFGTGSYEQYF. Written as DNA, the CDR3 is TGCGCCAGCAGCTTCGGGACAGGGTCCTACGAGCAGTACTTC.

This rearrangement joins TRBV2 to TRBJ1-1; a possible D gene is TRBD1 (5 bases). The CDR3 spans 14 residues. Germline CDR1 reads SNHLY; CDR2 reads FYNNEI. Trimming took off 5 bases at V and 1 base at J, with 11 bases between the two ends. The DNA of the CDR3 is TGTGCCAGCAGTAACCAGGGCCCGAACACTGAAGCTTTCTTT. Translating it yields CASSNQGPNTEAFF.

This sequence joins TRBV5-6 and TRBJ2-1; D is undetermined. V was trimmed by 0 bases and J by 5 bases, leaving 12 bases between them. The CDR3 is 15 residues long. Germline CDR1 reads SGHDT; CDR2 reads YYEEEE. The DNA for the CDR3 is TGTGCCAGCAGCTTGGGATTGGGTGACAACAATGAGCAGTTCTTC. Protein: CASSLGLGDNNEQFF.

The chain links TRBV18 to TRBJ2-3; maybe TRBD2 (6 bases). The CDR3 runs 15 residues. Germline CDR1 and CDR2: KGHSH and LQKENI. V was shortened by 3 bases and J by 3 bases, with 13 bases between the two germline ends. The CDR3: CASSPSSSGTDTQYF. The DNA for the CDR3 is TGTGCCAGCTCACCCAGCTCCAGCGGGACAGATACGCAGTATTTT.

The chain links TRBV27 to TRBJ2-5, with D possibly matching TRBD1 (6 bases). The V end was cut by 0 bases, the J end by 3 bases, with 8 bases between. CDR3 length equals 14 residues. Germline V gives CDR1 MNHEY, CDR2 SMNVEV (reference sequence). The CDR3 DNA sequence: TGTGCCAGCAGTTTATCGGCAGGGGAAGAGACCCAGTACTTC. It translates to CASSLSAGEETQYF.

The chain uses TRBV7-2 and TRBJ2-3, with 8 positions matching TRBD1. Germline lookup yields CDR1 SGHTA and CDR2 FQGNSA. V lost 3 bases, J lost 1 base, and 3 bases stayed unmatched. This CDR3 has 15 residues. DNA for the CDR3: TGTGCCAGCAGCTTGACAGGGGCAGGCACAGATACGCAGTATTTT. This codes for CASSLTGAGTDTQYF. The whole variable domain, remainder taken from reference TRBV7-2 and TRBJ2-3, is GAGVSQSPSNKVTEKGKDVELRCDPISGHTALYWYRQSLGQGLEFLIYFQGNSAPDKSGLPSDRFSAERTGGSVSTLTIQRTQQEDSAVYLCASSLTGAGTDTQYFGPGTRLTVL.

V usage is TRBV9 and J usage is TRBJ2-1; a possible D gene is TRBD2 (6 bases). CDR1 and CDR2 (germline): SGDLS, YYNGEE. This CDR3 comprises 14 residues. V shed 2 bases and J shed 4 bases, with 10 bases lying between them. This CDR3 reads CASSVGGIYNEQFF. The CDR3 coding sequence is TGTGCCAGCAGCGTGGGGGGTATATACAATGAGCAGTTCTTC.

The chain links TRBV10-3 to TRBJ2-2; the D gene is possibly TRBD1 (6 bases). The V gene's germline CDR1 is ENHRY and CDR2 SYGVKD. This CDR3 is 13 amino acids long. V was clipped by 6 bases and J by 4 bases, with 9 bases between them. In DNA form, the CDR3 reads TGTGCCATCAGAGGACAGAGCACCGGGGAGCTGTTTTTT. This gives the protein CAIRGQSTGELFF.

V usage is TRBV7-8 and J usage is TRBJ2-3, with 8 positions matching TRBD2. V shed 1 base and J 2 bases; nucleotides not matched to a gene: 2. Germline V gene data show CDR1 as SGHVS and CDR2 as FQNEAQ. The CDR3 contains 15 residues. CDR3 sequence: CASSLGLALTDTQYF. CDR3 sequence (DNA): TGTGCCAGCAGCTTAGGACTAGCGCTCACAGATACGCAGTATTTT. The full variable domain, in which reference TRBV7-8 and TRBJ2-3 provide the parts outside the CDR3, is GAGVSQSPRYKVAKRGQDVALRCDPISGHVSLFWYQQALGQGPEFLTYFQNEAQLDKSGLPSDRFFAERPEGSVSTLKIQRTQQEDSAVYLCASSLGLALTDTQYFGPGTRLTVL.

The rearrangement links TRBV9 to TRBJ2-7, with D possibly being TRBD1 (6 bases). V was clipped by 2 bases and J by 4 bases, with 7 bases between them. CDR1 and CDR2 (germline): SGDLS, YYNGEE. The CDR3 length is 12 residues. The CDR3 coding sequence is TGTGCCAGCAGCGTTAGGGGGTACGAGCAGTACTTC. Protein: CASSVRGYEQYF.

This chain connects TRBV9 to TRBJ1-2; D may be TRBD1 (6 bases). V lost 4 bases to trimming and J lost 2 bases, with 12 bases between them. Germline-derived CDR1 and CDR2 are SGDLS and YYNGEE. This CDR3 spans 14 amino acids. The CDR3 bases are TGTGCCAGCAGCAAGGCAGGGGCGAACTATGGCTACACCTTC. Residues: CASSKAGANYGYTF. The variable domain in full, with the rest retrieved from reference TRBV9 and TRBJ1-2, is DSGVTQTPKHLITATGQRVTLRCSPRSGDLSVYWYQQSLDQGLQFLIQYYNGEERAKGNILERFSAQQFPDLHSELNLSSLELGDSALYFCASSKAGANYGYTFGSGTRLTVV.

The rearrangement joins TRBV6-1 to TRBJ1-1; 8 bases agree with TRBD1. The CDR3 has 18 amino acids. CDR1 MNHNS and CDR2 SASEGT come from the germline V gene. With V trimmed by 3 bases and J by 0 bases, 12 bases remained unmatched. The CDR3 loop is CASSDIRDRSTVNTEAFF. In DNA, the CDR3 is TGTGCCAGCAGTGACATTCGGGACAGGTCCACGGTGAACACTGAAGCTTTCTTT.

This chain uses TRBV4-3 with TRBJ1-2; D is unresolved. V shed 0 bases and J shed 3 bases, with 11 bases lying between them. The CDR3 has 15 amino acids. CDR1 and CDR2 from the germline V gene are LGHNA and YSLEER. This chain's CDR3 is CASSQDGPGYYGYTF. CDR3 nucleotide sequence: TGCGCCAGCAGCCAAGACGGCCCAGGATACTATGGCTACACCTTC.

The chain employs TRBV9 and TRBJ2-1, with D perhaps TRBD2 (6 bases). V was shortened by 0 bases and J by 0 bases, with 22 bases between the two germline ends. Per germline, CDR1 SGDLS and CDR2 YYNGEE. There are 20 residues in the CDR3. CDR3: CASSVATGGTSKSSYNEQFF. As DNA, the CDR3 is TGTGCCAGCAGCGTAGCTACTGGGGGGACTTCTAAGAGCTCCTACAATGAGCAGTTCTTC.

V is TRBV10-3 and J is TRBJ1-5; 7 nucleotides agree with TRBD1. Germline V gene lookup returns CDR1 ENHRY and CDR2 SYGVKD. This CDR3 has 14 residues. Trimming took 4 bases from V and 2 from J; bases not matched to a gene: 2. The CDR3 coding sequence is TGTGCCATCAGTGCCGGGACAGGCAATCAGCCCCAGCATTTT. It is translated as CAISAGTGNQPQHF.

The chain combines TRBV5-1 with TRBJ2-2; 9 positions agree with TRBD1. The V gene's germline CDR1 is SGHRS and CDR2 YFSETQ. The V segment lost 0 bases and the J segment 6 bases; nucleotides outside the gene matches: 3. The CDR3 covers 15 residues. The CDR3: CASSLVGQGSGELFF. The CDR3 bases are TGCGCCAGCAGCTTGGTAGGACAGGGGTCCGGGGAGCTGTTTTTT.

The V gene is TRBV12-1, the J gene TRBJ2-5; TRBD2 is taken as the D call from the table, unchecked against the DNA. TRBV12-1 is an annotated pseudogene. The CDR3 is made up of 17 amino acids. The CDR3 DNA is TGTGCCAGCAGCTACCGGAGACTAGCCCTGGAGAAGGAGACCCAGTACTTC. Its translation is CASSYRRLALEKETQYF.

The V and J genes are TRBV19 and TRBJ1-5; 9 bases are a match to TRBD1. CDR1 and CDR2 from the germline V gene are LNHDA and SQIVND (reference sequence). The CDR3 spans 16 residues. Unmatched junction bases numbered 8, after V lost 3 bases and J lost 5 bases. CDR3 region: CASSMVGQGPYQPQHF. The CDR3 DNA reads as TGTGCCAGTAGTATGGTGGGACAGGGACCCTATCAGCCCCAGCATTTT. Looking up the rest from reference TRBV19 and TRBJ1-5 gives the full variable domain: DGGITQSPKYLFRKEGQNVTLSCEQNLNHDAMYWYRQDPGQGLRLIYYSQIVNDFQKGDIAEGYSVSREKKESFPLTVTSAQKNPTAFYLCASSMVGQGPYQPQHFGDGTRLSIL.

In the case of this clone: The junction differs from germline at one of its ends, possibly a read error. The rearrangement uses TRBV6-1 and TRBJ1-1; 7 bases are a match to TRBD1. The CDR3 is 15 residues long. The V gene's germline CDR1 is MNHNS and CDR2 SASEGT. Here the CDR3 reads CGLQGSDLRRTEAFF. The CDR3 DNA reads TGCGGGTTACAGGGGTCGGATTTGAGGAGGACTGAAGCTTTCTTT.